This TCR beta chain came from a study of T cells after yellow fever vaccination. Study-level background: Those fractions that held only low numbers of cells were prepared using the SMART-Seq v4 Ultra Low Input RNA kit.

A remark on this clonotype: What it recognizes is unknown. Mismatch with germline at one junction end may stem from a read error.

Template-switching 5'RACE yielded the TCR cDNA; a universal primer site and UMIs were added in the process. TCRdb reprocessed the 5' RACE reads via MiXCR and lists one record per CDR3 protein. Among some 600,000 distinct CDR3 sequences, around 16% were seen once, and the ten largest hold 17%. Germline lookup yields CDR1 DFQATT and CDR2 SNEGSKA (reference sequence). This CDR3 is 12 amino acids long. Regarding the study as a whole: The appearance of a small share of clonotypes in both CD4 and CD8 compartments was observed. Reappearing after the booster were most of the clones from primary vaccination (about 96% CD4, approximately 88% CD8).

The specimen comprised PBMCs, sampled around 5 days after the first yellow fever vaccination. This sequence was found in a man younger than 30 who received the YFV17D yellow fever vaccine. V gene TRBV20-1 combines with J gene TRBJ2-5, with D perhaps assigned TRBD1 or TRBD2 (5 bases each). CDR3 DNA: TGCAGTGCTTCGGGCCCGGGGCCGTGGTCTTATTTC. Translating gives CSASGPGPWSYF.